Presented here are 25 T cell receptor beta chains from one specimen sequenced in a study of blood T cell repertoires in COVID-19. Profiling relied on immunoSEQ multiplex PCR, and the TCRdb table lists in-frame clones only, not all of them. Of 120,000 or so clones listed, roughly 90% are singletons. The specimen was peripheral blood. Receptors were obtained from a man in his 60s with COVID-19, enrolled during active disease.

This clone has just one count. The chain couples TRBV3-1 (or the pseudogene TRBV3-2) to TRBJ2-1; 8 nucleotides align to TRBD2. There are 18 residues in the CDR3. Unmatched junction bases numbered 12, after V lost 0 bases and J lost 5 bases. Germline CDR1 LGHDT, CDR2 YNNKEL (reference sequence). CDR3 coding DNA: TGTGCCAGCAGCCAAGACGCGTCGAGCGGGAGACATGACAATGAGCAGTTCTTC. Its protein product is CASSQDASSGRHDNEQFF.

This chain uses TRBV18 with TRBJ1-2, with D maybe TRBD1 (6 bases). V gave up 2 bases and J gave up 5 bases, with 15 bases separating them. The germline V gene encodes CDR1 KGHSH and CDR2 LQKENI. This CDR3 has 15 residues. This chain's CDR3 is CASSPNRVGPYGYTF. In DNA, the CDR3 is TGTGCCAGCTCACCAAACAGGGTTGGACCTTATGGCTACACCTTC.

This clone was observed a few times. The chain joins TRBV5-4 to TRBJ2-7, with D unclear. CDR3 length equals 14 residues. V was pared by 0 bases and J by 0 bases, with 7 bases between. Germline values: CDR1 SGHNT, CDR2 YYREEE (reference sequence). The CDR3, as DNA: TGTGCCAGCAGCTTGGATTCTAGCTCCTACGAGCAGTACTTC. Translated: CASSLDSSSYEQYF.

This chain links TRBV5-6 with TRBJ2-7; 14 bases are shared with TRBD2. V trimming: 3 bases; J trimming: 5 bases; junction bases outside the gene matches: 7. Looked up from germline, CDR1 is SGHDT and CDR2 is YYEEEE. The CDR3 covers 16 residues. The CDR3 loop is CASSSGLAGGFHEQYF. The CDR3 region has the DNA TGTGCCAGCAGCTCCGGACTAGCGGGAGGTTTTCACGAGCAGTACTTC. Combining the CDR3 with reference TRBV5-6 and TRBJ2-7 gives the whole variable domain DAGVTQSPTHLIKTRGQQVTLRCSPKSGHDTVSWYQQALGQGPQFIFQYYEEEERQRGNFPDRFSGHQFPNYSSELNVNALLLGDSALYLCASSSGLAGGFHEQYFGPGTRLTVT.

This clone was detected only once. The chain links TRBV28 to TRBJ1-3, with a weak D call TRBD1 (6 bases). CDR3 length: 15 residues. Trimming removed 3 bases from V and 3 bases from J, with 12 bases in between. Looked up from germline, CDR1 is MDHEN and CDR2 is SYDVKM. The CDR3 DNA sequence: TGTGCCAGCAGTTTGGGGGGGCAGGGTGGAAACACCATATATTTT. Protein sequence: CASSLGGQGGNTIYF.

The gene calls are TRBV3-1 (or the pseudogene TRBV3-2) and TRBJ2-7; the D gene is possibly TRBD2 (7 bases). V shed 2 bases and J shed 4 bases, with 12 bases lying between them. The CDR3 extends over 14 amino acids. Germline V CDR1 and CDR2: LGHDT, YNNKEL (reference sequence). The DNA for the CDR3 is TGTGCCAGCAGCCAACGCGGGGGCACATACGAGCAGTACTTC. Protein: CASSQRGGTYEQYF.

The chain combines TRBV10-1 with TRBJ2-1; D gene unclear. This CDR3 is built from 14 residues. Germline CDR1 WNHNN, CDR2 SYGVQD (reference sequence). The V and J ends lost 3 bases and 6 bases respectively, with 12 bases between them. CDR3 bases: TGCGCCAGCAGTGAAACTATTCTTCGCAATGAGCAGTTCTTC. Translation gives CASSETILRNEQFF.

The chain employs TRBV28 and TRBJ1-5, with 7 bases matching TRBD1. The length of the CDR3 is 15 residues. Germline CDR1 is MDHEN and CDR2 is SYDVKM. The junction had 14 bases not matched to a gene; V was cut back by 4 bases and J by 11 bases. The chain's CDR3 is CASSSDRVGGSAQHF. Written as DNA, the CDR3 is TGTGCCAGCAGTTCCGACAGGGTGGGGGGATCAGCCCAGCATTTT.

The chain carries TRBV19 and TRBJ2-5; TRBD1 matches at 9 bases. Germline values: CDR1 LNHDA, CDR2 SQIVND (reference sequence). The CDR3 sequence is 14 residues long. V trimming: 4 bases; J trimming: 5 bases; junction bases outside the gene matches: 5. The CDR3 sequence is CASSKGQGPETQYF. DNA for the CDR3: TGTGCCAGTAGTAAAGGACAGGGGCCGGAGACCCAGTACTTC.

The rearrangement links TRBV14 to TRBJ2-7, with TRBD2 matching over 9 bases. The CDR3 length is 14 residues. V was pared by 4 bases and J by 5 bases, with 6 bases of the junction left unmatched. Looked up from germline, CDR1 is SGHDN and CDR2 is FVKESK. DNA of the CDR3: TGTGCCAGCAGCCGTGGATTAGCGGGAGACGAGCAGTACTTC. Translated, it gives CASSRGLAGDEQYF.

The chain carries TRBV30 and TRBJ1-6; D unclear. CDR3 length: 14 amino acids. The germline V and J ends were trimmed by 5 bases and 4 bases, with 12 bases remaining between them. Germline V gene lookup returns CDR1 GTSNPN and CDR2 SVGIG (reference sequence). The CDR3 here is CAWLSGLYNSPLHF. The CDR3 DNA reads as TGTGCCTGGCTTAGTGGGCTTTATAATTCACCCCTCCACTTT.

The V call is TRBV5-1, the J call TRBJ1-1; D remains unclear. Germline V lookup: CDR1 SGHRS, CDR2 YFSETQ. Deletions cut 1 base from V and 7 bases from J, with 11 bases between. The CDR3 extends over 13 amino acids. The CDR3 reads CASSLRDEGEAFF. DNA of the CDR3: TGCGCCAGCAGCTTGCGGGATGAGGGTGAAGCTTTCTTT. Complete variable domain (other parts from reference TRBV5-1 and TRBJ1-1): KAGVTQTPRYLIKTRGQQVTLSCSPISGHRSVSWYQQTPGQGLQFLFEYFSETQRNKGNFPGRFSGRQFSNSRSEMNVSTLELGDSALYLCASSLRDEGEAFFGQGTRLTVV.

J is TRBJ2-1 and V is TRBV10-3, with TRBD2 matching over 8 bases. With V trimmed by 10 bases and J by 6 bases, 8 bases remained unmatched. The CDR3 runs 13 residues. Germline V gives CDR1 ENHRY, CDR2 SYGVKD. CDR3 bases: TGTGCCACCACGGGACTAGATCTCAATGAGCAGTTCTTC. It encodes CATTGLDLNEQFF.

V is TRBV11-2 and J is TRBJ1-6; D is undetermined. V was clipped by 0 bases and J by 7 bases, with 7 bases between them. Germline V CDR1 and CDR2: SGHAT, FQNNGV. The CDR3 is made up of 14 amino acids. The CDR3 loop reads CASSLERLNSPLHF. For the CDR3, the DNA is TGTGCCAGCAGCTTAGAGCGACTGAATTCACCCCTCCACTTT.

Only a few counts were recorded for this clone. The rearrangement uses TRBV13 and TRBJ2-7; no firm D call. In germline, CDR1 is PRHDT, CDR2 FYEKMQ (reference sequence). Trimming took off 5 bases at V and 0 bases at J, with 17 bases between the two ends. The CDR3 extends over 16 amino acids. This CDR3 reads CASSRIIQASSYEQYF. For the CDR3, the DNA is TGTGCCAGCAGCCGAATAATTCAGGCGAGCTCCTACGAGCAGTACTTC.

The rearrangement joins TRBV6-2 or TRBV6-3 to TRBJ2-7; D may be TRBD2 (5 bases). This CDR3 has 12 amino acids. Trimming removed 5 bases from V and 4 bases from J, with 9 bases in between. Germline CDR1 MNHEY, CDR2 SVGEGT. The CDR3 nucleotides are TGTGCCAGCAGTCGACGAGGGTACGAGCAGTACTTC. The encoded protein is CASSRRGYEQYF.

The chain couples TRBV7-9 to TRBJ2-7; TRBD2 matches 10 bases. Losses at the gene ends were 5 bases for V and 7 bases for J; bases not matched to a gene: 11. Germline loops: CDR1 SEHNR, CDR2 FQNEAQ (reference sequence). This CDR3 spans 15 amino acids. CDR3 sequence reads: CASSPGQREGVEQYF. CDR3 coding DNA: TGTGCCAGCAGCCCCGGACAGCGGGAGGGCGTGGAGCAGTACTTC.

The J gene is TRBJ2-7, the V gene TRBV10-3; 9 nucleotides agree with TRBD1. The V segment lost 5 bases and the J segment 3 bases; nucleotides outside the gene matches: 5. Germline lookup yields CDR1 ENHRY and CDR2 SYGVKD. The CDR3 covers 14 residues. In nucleotides, the CDR3 is TGTGCCATCAGTCCGGGACAGGGAGGCTACGAGCAGTACTTC. It translates to CAISPGQGGYEQYF.

The chain is built from TRBV7-9 and TRBJ2-7; D unclear. V was clipped by 6 bases and J by 0 bases, with 9 bases between them. This CDR3 has 13 amino acids. Germline CDR1 and CDR2: SEHNR and FQNEAQ (reference sequence). The DNA for the CDR3 is TGTGCCAGCAGTAGTGTACGCTCCTACGAGCAGTACTTC. The encoded protein is CASSSVRSYEQYF.

J is TRBJ1-3 and V is TRBV6-5; the D is unclear. The V end lost 8 bases, the J end lost 0 bases, and 11 bases lay between the germline ends. In germline, CDR1 is MNHEY, CDR2 SVGAGI. This CDR3 contains 14 residues. The CDR3 DNA reads TGTGCCAGCGAGAAAAATCCCTCTGGAAACACCATATATTTT. This translates into CASEKNPSGNTIYF.

The chain uses TRBV19 and TRBJ2-5; 8 bases are a match to TRBD2. V lost 1 base to trimming and J lost 5 bases; unmatched junction nucleotides: 12. CDR1 is LNHDA and CDR2 is SQIVND in the germline V gene (reference sequence). The CDR3 totals 17 residues. CDR3 bases: TGTGCCAGTAGTATAGTGATGACAGCGGGAGAAAGGGAGACCCAGTACTTC. Its protein product is CASSIVMTAGERETQYF. Full variable domain (missing parts from reference TRBV19 and TRBJ2-5): DGGITQSPKYLFRKEGQNVTLSCEQNLNHDAMYWYRQDPGQGLRLIYYSQIVNDFQKGDIAEGYSVSREKKESFPLTVTSAQKNPTAFYLCASSIVMTAGERETQYFGPGTRLLVL.

This chain joins TRBV6-6 and TRBJ2-7, with no clear D. This CDR3 contains 13 residues. Trimming cost V 7 bases and J 0 bases, with 10 bases left between them. Germline V CDR1 and CDR2: MNHNY, SVGAGI (reference sequence). CDR3 in amino acids: CASMMASSYEQYF. The DNA for the CDR3 is TGTGCCAGCATGATGGCATCCTCCTACGAGCAGTACTTC.

The chain combines TRBV3-1 (or the pseudogene TRBV3-2) with TRBJ1-5; a possible D gene is TRBD1 (5 bases). V was trimmed by 0 bases and J by 6 bases, leaving 6 bases between them. The CDR3 contains 13 residues. Germline assignment: CDR1 LGHDT and CDR2 YNNKEL (reference sequence). CDR3 nucleotides: TGTGCCAGCAGCCAAGAGGGGGGTCAGCCCCAGCATTTT. This sequence encodes CASSQEGGQPQHF.

The J gene is TRBJ2-2, the V gene TRBV27, with TRBD1 matching over 9 bases. The V segment lost 6 bases and the J segment 0 bases; nucleotides outside the gene matches: 14. Germline V gene data show CDR1 as MNHEY and CDR2 as SMNVEV (reference sequence). This CDR3 has 19 amino acids. CDR3 nucleotide sequence: TGTGCCAGCAGCCCCTGGACGGGAACAGGGGGCTCGAACACCGGGGAGCTGTTTTTT. Amino acids: CASSPWTGTGGSNTGELFF.

The rearrangement joins TRBV18 to TRBJ2-1, with D maybe TRBD2 (5 bases). Trimming pared 1 base from V and 9 bases from J, leaving 10 bases between. Germline V CDR1 and CDR2: KGHSH, LQKENI. The CDR3 has 13 residues. The CDR3 DNA sequence: TGTGCCAGCTCACCACGCGGGTTCGGTGAGCAGTTCTTC. Its protein is CASSPRGFGEQFF.